This entry lists 9 T cell receptor beta chains sequenced from one sample in a study of blood T cell repertoires in COVID-19. Clones were sequenced by immunoSEQ multiplex PCR, and TCRdb holds only the in-frame ones, with some missing. The profile shows over 80,000 clones, 86% of them singletons. The specimen sequenced was peripheral blood. The receptors here all came from an elderly man with active or convalescent COVID-19.

The chain couples TRBV18 to TRBJ2-7; 8 nucleotides agree with TRBD1. Germline loops: CDR1 KGHSH, CDR2 LQKENI. The CDR3 length is 16 residues. V trimming: 3 bases; J trimming: 1 base; junction bases outside the gene matches: 8. CDR3: CASSPQRQGWSYEQYF. CDR3 sequence (DNA): TGTGCCAGCTCACCGCAACGACAGGGGTGGTCCTACGAGCAGTACTTC.

The gene calls are TRBV2 and TRBJ2-5; D is unresolved. The CDR3 consists of 13 residues. The ends were cut back, 7 bases at V and 1 base at J, with 10 bases in the middle. Germline values: CDR1 SNHLY, CDR2 FYNNEI. The CDR3 region has the DNA TGTGCCAGCACCGGCGGTGGCCAAGAGACCCAGTACTTC. It specifies CASTGGGQETQYF.

This chain joins TRBV9 and TRBJ2-2; tentative D call: TRBD2 (6 bases). The CDR3 runs 14 residues. V lost 0 bases, J lost 6 bases, and 9 bases lay in between. Germline V gene data show CDR1 as SGDLS and CDR2 as YYNGEE. The CDR3 loop reads CASSVGGDSGELFF. The CDR3 nucleotides are TGTGCCAGCAGCGTAGGGGGGGACTCCGGGGAGCTGTTTTTT.

The gene calls are TRBV2 and TRBJ2-7; tentative D call: TRBD1 (5 bases). The CDR3 is made up of 14 amino acids. V was shortened by 4 bases and J by 3 bases, with 13 bases between the two germline ends. The germline V gene has CDR1 SNHLY and CDR2 FYNNEI. CDR3 DNA: TGTGCCAGCAGTGTAGATCAGGGCTACTACGAGCAGTACTTC. It is translated as CASSVDQGYYEQYF.

This chain uses TRBV24-1 with TRBJ2-3; 8 positions match TRBD1. This CDR3 has 16 residues. The germline V gene has CDR1 KGHDR and CDR2 SFDVKD. V lost 2 bases to trimming and J lost 3 bases; unmatched junction nucleotides: 6. The CDR3 protein is CATSDSGQGWTDTQYF. The CDR3 nucleotides are TGTGCCACCAGTGATTCCGGACAGGGATGGACAGATACGCAGTATTTT.

The V and J genes are TRBV5-1 and TRBJ2-1; 10 bases are shared with TRBD2. This CDR3 spans 14 amino acids. Germline-derived CDR1 and CDR2 are SGHRS and YFSETQ. Trimming removed 4 bases from V and 6 bases from J; junction bases left unmatched: 4. Here the CDR3 DNA reads TGCGCCAGCAGCGAACTAGCGGGACCCAATGAGCAGTTCTTC. Translated: CASSELAGPNEQFF. The complete variable domain, with remaining parts taken from reference TRBV5-1 and TRBJ2-1, reads KAGVTQTPRYLIKTRGQQVTLSCSPISGHRSVSWYQQTPGQGLQFLFEYFSETQRNKGNFPGRFSGRQFSNSRSEMNVSTLELGDSALYLCASSELAGPNEQFFGPGTRLTVL.

The V call is TRBV7-2, the J call TRBJ2-1, with TRBD2 matching 11 bases. The V gene's germline CDR1 is SGHTA and CDR2 FQGNSA. The trim removed 4 bases at V and 5 bases at J, leaving 7 bases unmatched. This CDR3 comprises 16 residues. In DNA form, the CDR3 reads TGTGCCAGCAGCTCCGTAGCGGGAGGGATACACAATGAGCAGTTCTTC. Translating it yields CASSSVAGGIHNEQFF.

The chain combines TRBV3-1 (or the pseudogene TRBV3-2) with TRBJ2-7, with 14 positions matching TRBD2. The CDR3 extends over 16 amino acids. Germline CDR1 LGHDT, CDR2 YNNKEL (reference sequence). J lost 5 bases, V lost 3 bases, and 6 bases had no gene match. CDR3 protein: CASSHGLAGGFNEQYF. The CDR3 bases are TGTGCCAGCAGCCATGGACTAGCGGGAGGTTTCAACGAGCAGTACTTC.

The chain joins TRBV27 to TRBJ2-2; D gene unclear. CDR1 is MNHEY and CDR2 is SMNVEV in the germline V gene (reference sequence). The CDR3 runs 12 residues. V lost 5 bases and J 6 bases, leaving 7 bases between the germline ends. DNA for the CDR3: TGTGCCAGCAGTCGTATCCCCGGGGAGCTGTTTTTT. Translating gives CASSRIPGELFF.